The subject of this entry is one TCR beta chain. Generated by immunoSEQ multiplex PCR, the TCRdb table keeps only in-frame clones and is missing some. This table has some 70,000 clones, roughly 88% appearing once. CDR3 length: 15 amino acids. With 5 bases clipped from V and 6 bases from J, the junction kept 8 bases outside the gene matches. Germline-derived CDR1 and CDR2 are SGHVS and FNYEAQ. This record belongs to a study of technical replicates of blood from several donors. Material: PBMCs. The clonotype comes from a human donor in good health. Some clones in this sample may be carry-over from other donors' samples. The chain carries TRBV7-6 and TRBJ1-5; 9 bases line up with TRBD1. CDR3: CASSPRTGEGQPQHF. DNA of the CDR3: TGTGCCAGCAGCCCGCGGACAGGGGAGGGTCAGCCCCAGCATTTT.